These 10 T cell receptor beta chains came from one sample sequenced in a study of response to subunit inactivated influenza vaccine. TCRdb re-analysed the RT-PCR reads in MiXCR, keeping a single row per CDR3 protein. This table has about 190,000 distinct CDR3 sequences, about an eighth appearing once. This specimen consisted of CD8+ T cells sorted from PBMCs, obtained around 5 days after vaccination. The receptors here all came from a man aged 50 or older who received an inactivated influenza vaccine.

The rearrangement uses TRBV19 and TRBJ1-1; the D is unclear. Trimming shortened V by 3 bases and J by 0 bases, and 14 bases separated the two germline ends. Germline assignment: CDR1 LNHDA and CDR2 SQIVND (reference sequence). CDR3 length equals 16 residues. The CDR3 here is CASSIDAVNLNTEAFF. For the CDR3, the DNA is TGTGCCAGTAGTATTGACGCCGTAAACTTGAACACTGAAGCTTTCTTT.

This clonotype has more than one count but fewer than ten. The rearrangement links TRBV5-6 to TRBJ1-5, with D unclear. The CDR3 extends over 14 amino acids. V lost 1 base, J lost 0 bases, and 5 bases lay in between. Germline CDR1 and CDR2: SGHDT and YYEEEE. The CDR3: CASSLLYSNQPQHF. The CDR3 DNA sequence: TGTGCCAGCAGCTTGTTGTATAGCAATCAGCCCCAGCATTTT.

The chain employs TRBV28 and TRBJ2-5; 7 nucleotides match TRBD2. The CDR3 has 16 residues. V lost 5 bases and J lost 2; bases outside the gene matches: 11. The germline V gene has CDR1 MDHEN and CDR2 SYDVKM. The CDR3 coding sequence is TGTGCCAGCAGTCTCCCGGGACTAAAACCGCAAGAGACCCAGTACTTC. Protein: CASSLPGLKPQETQYF.

A few counts support this clonotype. The chain uses TRBV4-3 and TRBJ2-7, with D maybe TRBD2 (5 bases). The ends were cut back, 0 bases at V and 3 bases at J, with 18 bases in the middle. Germline lookup yields CDR1 LGHNA and CDR2 YSLEER. The CDR3 length is 17 residues. CDR3 bases: TGCGCCAGCAGCCAAGATAGGGCGGGTGACTACATCTACGAGCAGTACTTC. Translation gives CASSQDRAGDYIYEQYF.

Ten or more counts support this clonotype. This sequence joins TRBV2 and TRBJ1-5, with unresolved D. The V end was cut by 0 bases, the J end by 6 bases, with 15 bases between. CDR3 length: 16 residues. From germline, CDR1 is SNHLY and CDR2 FYNNEI. Written as DNA, the CDR3 is TGTGCCAGCAGTGAAGCGACGTACGCCTCCCCTCAGCCCCAGCATTTT. Translating gives CASSEATYASPQPQHF.

The genes are TRBV29-1 and TRBJ1-1, with a tentative D call TRBD1 (6 bases). Germline V gene data show CDR1 as SQVTM and CDR2 as ANQGSEA. Trimming shortened V by 4 bases and J by 3 bases, and 12 bases separated the two germline ends. The CDR3 runs 13 residues. The CDR3 loop reads CSVAAGDYTEAFF. The CDR3 bases are TGCAGCGTTGCGGCAGGGGACTACACTGAAGCTTTCTTT.

The chain employs TRBV12-3 or TRBV12-4 and TRBJ2-7; D is possibly TRBD1 (5 bases). Trimming cost V 3 bases and J 3 bases, with 12 bases left between them. There are 14 residues in the CDR3. CDR3 amino acids: CASSLGRALYEQYF. The DNA of the CDR3 is TGTGCCAGCAGTTTGGGCAGGGCTCTCTACGAGCAGTACTTC.

This clonotype was observed a few times. The chain combines TRBV11-2 with TRBJ2-5, with D maybe TRBD1 (5 bases). The CDR3 extends over 14 amino acids. CDR1 SGHAT and CDR2 FQNNGV come from the germline V gene. V gave up 1 base and J gave up 12 bases, with 18 bases separating them. The CDR3 sequence: CASSLVSVAPREYF. The CDR3 nucleotides read TGTGCCAGCAGCTTAGTTAGTGTAGCCCCCAGGGAGTACTTC.

CDR3 protein: CASSQGPDGYTF. The DNA for the CDR3 is TGTGCCAGCAGTCAGGGTCCGGACGGCTACACCTTC. The rearrangement uses TRBV6-2 or TRBV6-3 and TRBJ1-2; possible D gene TRBD1, 5 bases. V lost 5 bases, J lost 8 bases, and 12 bases lay in between. The CDR3 is 12 residues long. The V gene's germline CDR1 is MNHEY and CDR2 SVGEGT.

This clonotype was picked up a small number of times. The CDR3 nucleotides read TGCAGTCCACAGGGGGTTCACTTCCGTAGCACAGATACGCAGTATTTT. It encodes CSPQGVHFRSTDTQYF. The genes are TRBV20-1 and TRBJ2-3, with 8 bases lining up with TRBD1. V lost 8 bases to trimming and J lost 0 bases; unmatched junction nucleotides: 13. Germline V gene sequence: CDR1 DFQATT, CDR2 SNEGSKA (reference sequence). CDR3 size: 16 residues.